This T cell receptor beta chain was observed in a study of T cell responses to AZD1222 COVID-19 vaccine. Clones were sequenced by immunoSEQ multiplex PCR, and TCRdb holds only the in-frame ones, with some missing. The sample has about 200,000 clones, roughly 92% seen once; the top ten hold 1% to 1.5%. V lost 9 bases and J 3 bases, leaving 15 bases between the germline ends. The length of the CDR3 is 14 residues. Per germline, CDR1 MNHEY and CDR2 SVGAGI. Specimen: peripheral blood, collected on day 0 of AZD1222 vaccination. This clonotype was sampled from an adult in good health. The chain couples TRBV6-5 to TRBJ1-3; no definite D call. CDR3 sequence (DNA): TGTGCCAGGAGAACCCGTGGTGGTGGAAACACCATATATTTT. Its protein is CARRTRGGGNTIYF.